The 14 T cell receptor beta chains presented below share a single source sample, sequenced in a study of cytomegalovirus exposure and HLA in healthy donors. Primers: 60 Vbeta forward and 13 Jbeta reverse. Profiling relied on immunoSEQ multiplex PCR, and the TCRdb table lists in-frame clones only, not all of them. The table has some 150,000 clones, about 79% seen once. Sequencing input: PBMCs. The receptors come from a woman aged 45-65 years in good health and CMV-seronegative.

This chain uses TRBV27 with TRBJ2-5; 8 bases map to TRBD1. The V gene end was trimmed by 6 bases and the J gene end by 2 bases; junction bases not matched to a gene: 5. Germline-derived CDR1 and CDR2 are MNHEY and SMNVEV (reference sequence). This CDR3 has 14 residues. CDR3 region: CASRLDRAQETQYF. CDR3 DNA: TGTGCCAGCAGGCTGGACAGGGCACAAGAGACCCAGTACTTC.

CDR3 protein: CASSLGTGSGYGYTF. The CDR3 region has the DNA TGTGCCAGCAGCTTAGGGACAGGGAGCGGCTATGGCTACACCTTC. The chain links TRBV11-2 to TRBJ1-2; 8 nucleotides match TRBD1. This CDR3 contains 15 residues. Germline V gene sequence: CDR1 SGHAT, CDR2 FQNNGV. The trim removed 1 base at V and 4 bases at J, leaving 5 bases unmatched.

This clone has only a few counts. V usage is TRBV6-1 and J usage is TRBJ1-3; no clear D gene. V lost 4 bases and J lost 4, with 5 bases in between. Looked up from germline, CDR1 is MNHNS and CDR2 is SASEGT. The CDR3 consists of 12 residues. As DNA, the CDR3 is TGTGCCAGCAGTGTGCAGGGAAACACCATATATTTT. This codes for CASSVQGNTIYF.

J is TRBJ1-5 and V is TRBV28, with 8 bases matching TRBD1. V gave up 6 bases and J gave up 6 bases; unmatched junction bases: 10. Germline values: CDR1 MDHEN, CDR2 SYDVKM. The CDR3 consists of 15 residues. For the CDR3, the DNA is TGTGCCAGCAGACGATTGACAGGGGAGGGTCAGCCCCAGCATTTT. It translates to CASRRLTGEGQPQHF.

The chain uses TRBV7-2 and TRBJ2-7; a possible D gene is TRBD1 (6 bases). Germline assignment: CDR1 SGHTA and CDR2 FQGNSA. V lost 2 bases, J lost 2 bases, and 13 bases lay in between. The CDR3 totals 15 residues. DNA of the CDR3: TGTGCCAGCAGCTTAAACAGGGTTGTTCCCTACGAGCAGTACTTC. This gives the protein CASSLNRVVPYEQYF.

V and J are TRBV7-2 and TRBJ1-2; 9 nucleotides align to TRBD1. The CDR3 spans 16 residues. Germline assignment: CDR1 SGHTA and CDR2 FQGNSA. Trimming took 0 bases from V and 7 from J; bases not matched to a gene: 9. The CDR3, as DNA: TGTGCCAGCAGCTTAGCGGAACCGGGACAGGGTGCTGGCTACACCTTC. Its translation is CASSLAEPGQGAGYTF.

The gene calls are TRBV4-2 and TRBJ1-3; TRBD1 agrees at 9 bases. This CDR3 region has 16 residues. Losses at the gene ends were 1 base for V and 4 bases for J; bases not matched to a gene: 5. Germline V gene lookup returns CDR1 LGHNA and CDR2 YNFKEQ. Here the CDR3 DNA reads TGTGCCAGCAGCCAAGTCGGGACAGGGACAGGAAACACCATATATTTT. Amino acid sequence: CASSQVGTGTGNTIYF.

The CDR3 sequence: CASSVGWNTEAFF. The CDR3 DNA reads TGTGCCAGCAGTGTCGGGTGGAACACTGAAGCTTTCTTT. The rearrangement joins TRBV2 to TRBJ1-1; D not certain. Germline CDR1 is SNHLY and CDR2 is FYNNEI. The CDR3 is 13 residues long. Trimming took off 4 bases at V and 1 base at J, with 7 bases between the two ends. The complete variable domain, with remaining parts taken from reference TRBV2 and TRBJ1-1, reads EPEVTQTPSHQVTQMGQEVILRCVPISNHLYFYWYRQILGQKVEFLVSFYNNEISEKSEIFDDQFSVERPDGSNFTLKIRSTKLEDSAMYFCASSVGWNTEAFFGQGTRLTVV.

The J gene is TRBJ1-1, the V gene TRBV5-1; 7 nucleotides line up with TRBD1. This CDR3 has 16 residues. Germline V gene sequence: CDR1 SGHRS, CDR2 YFSETQ. The ends lost 4 bases at V and 0 bases at J; junction bases unmatched: 9. CDR3 protein: CASSPGDSELNTEAFF. The CDR3 coding sequence is TGCGCCAGCAGCCCAGGGGACAGCGAATTGAACACTGAAGCTTTCTTT.

The chain joins TRBV9 to TRBJ1-4; the match to TRBD1 covers 7 bases. The germline V gene has CDR1 SGDLS and CDR2 YYNGEE. The CDR3 has 15 amino acids. V dropped 3 bases and J dropped 3; count of bases not matched to a gene: 5. CDR3 nucleotide sequence: TGTGCCAGCAGCGGGAATACAGGGGCTAATGAAAAACTGTTTTTT. Translation gives CASSGNTGANEKLFF. Filled out from reference TRBV9 and TRBJ1-4, the complete variable domain reads DSGVTQTPKHLITATGQRVTLRCSPRSGDLSVYWYQQSLDQGLQFLIQYYNGEERAKGNILERFSAQQFPDLHSELNLSSLELGDSALYFCASSGNTGANEKLFFGSGTQLSVL.

The chain carries TRBV7-2 and TRBJ1-6; D is ambiguous. There are 14 residues in the CDR3. The germline V and J ends were trimmed by 2 bases and 10 bases, with 12 bases remaining between them. Germline assignment: CDR1 SGHTA and CDR2 FQGNSA. The DNA for the CDR3 is TGTGCCAGCAGCTTAATGGCGTCGGGGTCACCCCTCCACTTT. This translates into CASSLMASGSPLHF.

This clone was picked up a small number of times. Mismatch with germline at one junction end may stem from a read error. The genes are TRBV4-3 and TRBJ2-6, with 11 nucleotides matching TRBD1. Germline CDR1 LGHNA, CDR2 YSLEER. This CDR3 is 18 amino acids long. This CDR3 is CASSQMDRGPSGGNVLTF. The CDR3 DNA sequence: TGCGCCAGCAGCCAAATGGACAGGGGGCCCTCTGGGGGCAACGTCCTGACTTTC.

The V gene is TRBV10-3, the J gene TRBJ1-5, with 8 nucleotides matching TRBD1. The length of the CDR3 is 13 residues. Germline loops: CDR1 ENHRY, CDR2 SYGVKD. Unmatched junction bases numbered 5, after V lost 9 bases and J lost 4 bases. CDR3 sequence reads: CAIGQGENQPQHF. The CDR3 DNA reads as TGTGCCATTGGACAGGGAGAGAATCAGCCCCAGCATTTT.

This clone has just a few counts. The chain joins TRBV14 to TRBJ2-5; D is ambiguous. V was shortened by 4 bases and J by 1 base, with 19 bases between the two germline ends. CDR1 is SGHDN, CDR2 FVKESK, per germline. The CDR3 runs to 17 residues. DNA of the CDR3: TGTGCCAGCAGCCCACCCCGTGGTGCGGTGGGCCAAGAGACCCAGTACTTC. As protein: CASSPPRGAVGQETQYF.